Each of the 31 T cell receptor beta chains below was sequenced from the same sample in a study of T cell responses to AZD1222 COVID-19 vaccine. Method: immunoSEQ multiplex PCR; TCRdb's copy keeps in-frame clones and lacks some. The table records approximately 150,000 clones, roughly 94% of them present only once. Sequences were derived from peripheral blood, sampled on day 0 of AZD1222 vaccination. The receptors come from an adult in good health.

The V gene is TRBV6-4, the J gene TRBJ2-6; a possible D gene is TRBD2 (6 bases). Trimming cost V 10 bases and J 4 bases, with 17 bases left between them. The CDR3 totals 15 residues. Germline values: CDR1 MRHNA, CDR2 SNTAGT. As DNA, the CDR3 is TGTGCCACGTCGCAGGGAGGCTCCGGGGCCAACGTCCTGACTTTC. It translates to CATSQGGSGANVLTF.

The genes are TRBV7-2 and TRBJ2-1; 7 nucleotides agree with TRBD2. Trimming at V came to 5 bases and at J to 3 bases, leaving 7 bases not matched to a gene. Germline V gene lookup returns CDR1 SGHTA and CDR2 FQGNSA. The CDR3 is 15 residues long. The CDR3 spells CASSTGLSFYNEQFF. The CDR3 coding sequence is TGTGCCAGCAGCACGGGACTATCTTTCTACAATGAGCAGTTCTTC.

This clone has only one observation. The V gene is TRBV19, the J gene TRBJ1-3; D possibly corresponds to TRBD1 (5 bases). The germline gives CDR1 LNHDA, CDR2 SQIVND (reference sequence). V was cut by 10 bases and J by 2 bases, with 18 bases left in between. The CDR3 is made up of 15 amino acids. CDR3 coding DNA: TGTGCCACCAACCCATCAGGGAACCCTGGAAACACCATATATTTT. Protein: CATNPSGNPGNTIYF.

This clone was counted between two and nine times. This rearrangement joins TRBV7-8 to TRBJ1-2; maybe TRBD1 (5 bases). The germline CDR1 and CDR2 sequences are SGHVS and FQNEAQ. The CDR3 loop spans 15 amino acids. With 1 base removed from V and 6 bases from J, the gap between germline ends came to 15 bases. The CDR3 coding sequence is TGTGCCAGCAGCTTAGGTATTGCAGGGAATAATGGCTACACCTTC. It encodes CASSLGIAGNNGYTF.

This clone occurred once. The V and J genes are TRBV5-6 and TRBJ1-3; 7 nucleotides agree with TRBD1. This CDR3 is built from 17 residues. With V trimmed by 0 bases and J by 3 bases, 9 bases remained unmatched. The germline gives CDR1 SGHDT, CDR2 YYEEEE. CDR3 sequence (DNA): TGTGCCAGCAGCTTGGGCTCAGGGGGTATGATTGGAAACACCATATATTTT. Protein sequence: CASSLGSGGMIGNTIYF.

CDR3 DNA: TGTGCCAGCTCAGGGACAGGGTCTTTCGTTGGCTACACCTTC. Translating gives CASSGTGSFVGYTF. The V and J genes are TRBV18 and TRBJ1-2, with 9 nucleotides matching TRBD1. The CDR3 has 14 amino acids. J was trimmed by 7 bases and V by 5 bases; bases with no gene match: 8. Germline CDR1 and CDR2: KGHSH and LQKENI.

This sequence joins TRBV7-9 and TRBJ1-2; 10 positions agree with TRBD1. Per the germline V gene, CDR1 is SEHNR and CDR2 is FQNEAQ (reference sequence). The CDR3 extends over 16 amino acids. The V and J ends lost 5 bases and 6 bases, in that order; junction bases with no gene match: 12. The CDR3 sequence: CASSPWTGGLLDGYTF. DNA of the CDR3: TGTGCCAGCAGCCCTTGGACAGGGGGTTTGTTAGATGGCTACACCTTC.

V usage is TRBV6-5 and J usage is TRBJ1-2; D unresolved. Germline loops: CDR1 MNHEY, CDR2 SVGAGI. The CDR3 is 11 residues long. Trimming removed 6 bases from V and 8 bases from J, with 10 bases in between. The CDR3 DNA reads TGTGCCAGCAGCGAGCGTACAGGCTACACCTTC. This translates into CASSERTGYTF.

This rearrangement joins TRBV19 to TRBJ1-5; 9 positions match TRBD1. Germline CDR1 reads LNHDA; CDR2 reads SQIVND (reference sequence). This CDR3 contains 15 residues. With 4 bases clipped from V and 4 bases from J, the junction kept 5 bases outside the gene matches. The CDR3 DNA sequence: TGTGCCAGTAGTAGTGACAGGGGGACAAATCAGCCCCAGCATTTT. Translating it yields CASSSDRGTNQPQHF.

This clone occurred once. The CDR3 protein is CASSRRDRQNQPQHF. In DNA, the CDR3 is TGTGCCAGTAGCCGGAGGGACAGACAGAATCAGCCCCAGCATTTT. The V and J genes are TRBV19 and TRBJ1-5; 7 positions match TRBD1. With V trimmed by 6 bases and J by 4 bases, 9 bases remained unmatched. Germline assignment: CDR1 LNHDA and CDR2 SQIVND (reference sequence). CDR3 size: 15 residues.

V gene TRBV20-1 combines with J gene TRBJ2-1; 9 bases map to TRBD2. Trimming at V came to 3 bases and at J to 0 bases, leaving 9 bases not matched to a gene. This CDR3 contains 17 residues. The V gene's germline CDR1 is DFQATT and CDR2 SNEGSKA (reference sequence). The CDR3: CSASPLAGISSYNEQFF. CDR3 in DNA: TGCAGTGCTAGTCCTCTAGCGGGGATAAGCTCCTACAATGAGCAGTTCTTC.

The CDR3 loop reads CASYQWTGNYEAFF. CDR3 sequence (DNA): TGTGCCAGTTACCAGTGGACAGGGAATTATGAAGCTTTCTTT. V and J are TRBV19 and TRBJ1-1, with 8 bases fitting TRBD1. CDR1 is LNHDA, CDR2 SQIVND, per germline (reference sequence). The ends lost 8 bases at V and 7 bases at J; junction bases unmatched: 12. This CDR3 comprises 14 residues. Using reference TRBV19 and TRBJ1-1 for the parts outside the CDR3, the full variable domain is DGGITQSPKYLFRKEGQNVTLSCEQNLNHDAMYWYRQDPGQGLRLIYYSQIVNDFQKGDIAEGYSVSREKKESFPLTVTSAQKNPTAFYLCASYQWTGNYEAFFGQGTRLTVV.

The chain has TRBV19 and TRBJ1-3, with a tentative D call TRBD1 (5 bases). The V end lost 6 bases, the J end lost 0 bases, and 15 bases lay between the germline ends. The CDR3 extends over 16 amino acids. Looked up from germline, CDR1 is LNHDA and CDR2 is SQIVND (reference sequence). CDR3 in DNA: TGTGCCAGTAGCTTGATCGGAAGGGGCTCTGGAAACACCATATATTTT. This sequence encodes CASSLIGRGSGNTIYF. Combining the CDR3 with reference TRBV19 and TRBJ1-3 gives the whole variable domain DGGITQSPKYLFRKEGQNVTLSCEQNLNHDAMYWYRQDPGQGLRLIYYSQIVNDFQKGDIAEGYSVSREKKESFPLTVTSAQKNPTAFYLCASSLIGRGSGNTIYFGEGSWLTVV.

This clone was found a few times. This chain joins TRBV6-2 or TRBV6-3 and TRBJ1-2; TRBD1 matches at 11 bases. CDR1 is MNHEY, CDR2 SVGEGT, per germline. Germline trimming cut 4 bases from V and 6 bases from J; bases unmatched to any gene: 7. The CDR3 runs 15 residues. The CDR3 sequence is CASSSPGTGGDGYTF. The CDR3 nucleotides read TGTGCCAGCAGTTCACCCGGGACAGGGGGTGATGGCTACACCTTC.

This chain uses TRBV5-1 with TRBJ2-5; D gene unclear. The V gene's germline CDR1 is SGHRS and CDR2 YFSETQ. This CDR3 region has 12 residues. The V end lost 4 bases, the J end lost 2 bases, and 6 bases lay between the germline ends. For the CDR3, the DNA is TGCGCCAGCAGCATACAGCAAGAGACCCAGTACTTC. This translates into CASSIQQETQYF.

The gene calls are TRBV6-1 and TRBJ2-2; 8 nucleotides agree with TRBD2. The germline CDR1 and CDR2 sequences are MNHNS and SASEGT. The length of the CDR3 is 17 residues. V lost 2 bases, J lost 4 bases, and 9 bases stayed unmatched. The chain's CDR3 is CASSEWGSAGVTGELFF. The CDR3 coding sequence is TGTGCCAGCAGTGAATGGGGGTCAGCGGGGGTCACCGGGGAGCTGTTTTTT.

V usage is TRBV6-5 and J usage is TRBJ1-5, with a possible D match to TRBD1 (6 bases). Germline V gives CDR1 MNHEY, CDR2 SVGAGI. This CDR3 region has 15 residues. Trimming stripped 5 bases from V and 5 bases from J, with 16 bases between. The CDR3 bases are TGTGCCAGCAGTATGGACAGAATTCTATATCAGCCCCAGCATTTT. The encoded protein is CASSMDRILYQPQHF.

This CDR3 reads CASSQGGIQYF. CDR3 DNA: TGCGCCAGCAGCCAAGGGGGCATTCAGTACTTC. The chain couples TRBV4-1 to TRBJ2-4; D gene ambiguous. V lost 1 base and J lost 9, with 4 bases in between. Germline V gives CDR1 MGHRA, CDR2 YSYEKL. This CDR3 comprises 11 residues.

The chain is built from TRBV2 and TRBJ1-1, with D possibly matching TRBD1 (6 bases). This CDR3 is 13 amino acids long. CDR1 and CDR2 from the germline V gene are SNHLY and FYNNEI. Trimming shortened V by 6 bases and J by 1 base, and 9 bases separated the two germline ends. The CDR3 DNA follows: TGTGCCAGCAGGACACAGGGGAACACTGAAGCTTTCTTT. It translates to CASRTQGNTEAFF.

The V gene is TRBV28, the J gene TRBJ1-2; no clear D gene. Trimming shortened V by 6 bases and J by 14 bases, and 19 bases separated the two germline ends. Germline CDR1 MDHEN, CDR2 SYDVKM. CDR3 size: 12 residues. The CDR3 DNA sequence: TGTGCCAGCAGCTCCAGGAATTATGGCTGTACCTTC. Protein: CASSSRNYGCTF.

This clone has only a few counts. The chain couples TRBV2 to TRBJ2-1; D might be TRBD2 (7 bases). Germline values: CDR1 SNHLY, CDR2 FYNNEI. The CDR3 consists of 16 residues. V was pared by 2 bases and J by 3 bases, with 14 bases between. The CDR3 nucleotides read TGTGCCAGCAGTGAATCGGCGGGGGCGAACTACAATGAGCAGTTCTTC. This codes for CASSESAGANYNEQFF.

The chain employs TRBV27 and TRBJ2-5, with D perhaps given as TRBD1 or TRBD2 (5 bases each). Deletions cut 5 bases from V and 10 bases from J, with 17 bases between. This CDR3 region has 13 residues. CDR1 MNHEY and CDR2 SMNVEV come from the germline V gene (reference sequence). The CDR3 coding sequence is TGTGCCAGCAGTACCGGGACCCCCCGAGACCAGTACTTC. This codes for CASSTGTPRDQYF.

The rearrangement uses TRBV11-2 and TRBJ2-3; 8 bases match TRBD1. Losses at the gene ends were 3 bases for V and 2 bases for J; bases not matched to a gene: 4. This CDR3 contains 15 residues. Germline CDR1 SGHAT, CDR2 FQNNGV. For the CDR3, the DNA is TGTGCCAGCAGCTTGGGGACAGGCAACACAGATACGCAGTATTTT. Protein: CASSLGTGNTDTQYF. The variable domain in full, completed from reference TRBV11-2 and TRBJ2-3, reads EAGVAQSPRYKIIEKRQSVAFWCNPISGHATLYWYQQILGQGPKLLIQFQNNGVVDDSQLPKDRFSAERLKGVDSTLKIQPAKLEDSAVYLCASSLGTGNTDTQYFGPGTRLTVL.

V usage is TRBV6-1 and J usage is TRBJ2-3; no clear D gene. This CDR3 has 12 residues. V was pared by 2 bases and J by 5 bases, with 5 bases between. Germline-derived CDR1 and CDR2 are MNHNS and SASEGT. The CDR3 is CASSERRDTQYF. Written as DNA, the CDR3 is TGTGCCAGCAGTGAACGTCGAGATACGCAGTATTTT.

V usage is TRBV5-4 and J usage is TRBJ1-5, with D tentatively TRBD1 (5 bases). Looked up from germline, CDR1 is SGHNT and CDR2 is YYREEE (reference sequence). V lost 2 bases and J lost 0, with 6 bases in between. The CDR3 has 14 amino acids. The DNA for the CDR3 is TGTGCCAGCAGCTTAAGGGGTAGCAATCAGCCCCAGCATTTT. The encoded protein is CASSLRGSNQPQHF.

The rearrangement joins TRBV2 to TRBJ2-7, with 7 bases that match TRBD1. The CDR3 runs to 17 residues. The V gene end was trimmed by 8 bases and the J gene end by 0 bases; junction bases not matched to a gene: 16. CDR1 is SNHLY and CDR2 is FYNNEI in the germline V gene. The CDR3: CASGGADRERASYEQYV. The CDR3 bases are TGTGCCAGCGGTGGGGCCGACAGGGAACGGGCCTCCTACGAGCAGTACGTC.

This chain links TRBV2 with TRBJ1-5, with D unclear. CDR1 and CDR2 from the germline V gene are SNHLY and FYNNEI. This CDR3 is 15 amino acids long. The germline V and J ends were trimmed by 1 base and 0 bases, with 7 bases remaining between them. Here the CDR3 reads CASSEGKYSNQPQHF. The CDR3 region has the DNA TGTGCCAGCAGTGAAGGAAAGTATAGCAATCAGCCCCAGCATTTT.

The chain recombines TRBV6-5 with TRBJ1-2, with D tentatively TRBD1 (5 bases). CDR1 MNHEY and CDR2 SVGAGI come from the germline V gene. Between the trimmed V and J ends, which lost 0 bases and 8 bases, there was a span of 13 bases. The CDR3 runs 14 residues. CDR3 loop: CASSYSWGRVGYTF. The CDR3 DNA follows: TGTGCCAGCAGTTACTCGTGGGGGAGGGTAGGCTACACCTTC.

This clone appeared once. The CDR3 loop reads CASVFTGIETQYF. The CDR3 nucleotides read TGTGCCAGCGTGTTTACAGGGATAGAGACCCAGTACTTC. V gene TRBV2 combines with J gene TRBJ2-5; a possible D gene is TRBD1 (6 bases). This CDR3 contains 13 residues. Trimming shortened V by 8 bases and J by 4 bases, and 14 bases separated the two germline ends. CDR1 is SNHLY, CDR2 FYNNEI, per germline.

The CDR3 loop reads CASSVGSSSYNEQFF. The CDR3 DNA sequence: TGTGCCAGCAGCGTAGGGTCGAGCTCCTACAATGAGCAGTTCTTC. The rearrangement uses TRBV9 and TRBJ2-1, with unresolved D. The CDR3 has 15 residues. With 0 bases removed from V and 0 bases from J, the gap between germline ends came to 7 bases. Germline CDR1 is SGDLS and CDR2 is YYNGEE.

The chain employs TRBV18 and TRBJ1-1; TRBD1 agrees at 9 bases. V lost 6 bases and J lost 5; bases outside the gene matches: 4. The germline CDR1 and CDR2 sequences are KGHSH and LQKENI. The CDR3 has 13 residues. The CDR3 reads CASSRGQGTEAFF. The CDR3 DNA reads TGTGCCAGCTCCCGAGGACAGGGGACTGAAGCTTTCTTT. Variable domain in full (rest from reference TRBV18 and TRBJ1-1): NAGVMQNPRHLVRRRGQEARLRCSPMKGHSHVYWYRQLPEEGLKFMVYLQKENIIDESGMPKERFSAEFPKEGPSILRIQQVVRGDSAAYFCASSRGQGTEAFFGQGTRLTVV.